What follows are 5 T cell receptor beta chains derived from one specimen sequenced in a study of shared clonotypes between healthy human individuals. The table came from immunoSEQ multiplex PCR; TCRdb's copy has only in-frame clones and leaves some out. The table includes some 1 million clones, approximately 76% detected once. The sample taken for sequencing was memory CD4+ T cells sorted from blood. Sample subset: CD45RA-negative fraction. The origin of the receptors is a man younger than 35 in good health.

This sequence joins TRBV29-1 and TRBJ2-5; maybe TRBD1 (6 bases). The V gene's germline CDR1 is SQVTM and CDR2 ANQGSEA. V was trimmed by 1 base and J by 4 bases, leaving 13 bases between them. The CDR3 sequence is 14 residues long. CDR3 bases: TGCAGCGTTGAAGGGACAGCTCAGGGAGAGACCCAGTACTTC. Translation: CSVEGTAQGETQYF. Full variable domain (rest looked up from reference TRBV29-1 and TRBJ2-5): SAVISQKPSRDICQRGTSLTIQCQVDSQVTMMFWYRQQPGQSLTLIATANQGSEATYESGFVIDKFPISRPNLTFSTLTVSNMSPEDSSIYLCSVEGTAQGETQYFGPGTRLLVL.

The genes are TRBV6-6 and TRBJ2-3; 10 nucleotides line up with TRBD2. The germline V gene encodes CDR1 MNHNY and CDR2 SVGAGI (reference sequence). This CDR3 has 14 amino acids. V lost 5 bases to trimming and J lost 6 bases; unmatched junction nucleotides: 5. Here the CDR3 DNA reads TGTGCCAGCAGTGATCTAGCGGGGGTGGATACGCAGTATTTT. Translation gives CASSDLAGVDTQYF.

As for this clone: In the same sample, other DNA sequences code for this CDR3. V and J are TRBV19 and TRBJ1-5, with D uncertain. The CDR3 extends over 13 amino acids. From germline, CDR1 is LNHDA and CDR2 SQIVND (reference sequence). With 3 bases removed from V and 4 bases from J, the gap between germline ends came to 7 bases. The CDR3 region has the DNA TGTGCCAGTAGTATCGCCGGTAATCAGCCCCAGCATTTT. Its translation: CASSIAGNQPQHF.

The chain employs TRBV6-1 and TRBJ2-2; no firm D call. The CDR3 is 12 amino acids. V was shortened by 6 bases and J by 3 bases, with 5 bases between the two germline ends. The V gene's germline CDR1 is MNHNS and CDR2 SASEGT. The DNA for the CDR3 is TGTGCCAGCAGACGGGACACCGGGGAGCTGTTTTTT. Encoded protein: CASRRDTGELFF.

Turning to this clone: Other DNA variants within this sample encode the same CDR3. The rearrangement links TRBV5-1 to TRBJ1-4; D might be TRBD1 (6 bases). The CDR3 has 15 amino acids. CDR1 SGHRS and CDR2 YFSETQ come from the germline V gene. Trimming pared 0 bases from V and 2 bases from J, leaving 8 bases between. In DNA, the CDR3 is TGCGCCAGCAGCTTGGCGCAGGGGACTAATGAAAAACTGTTTTTT. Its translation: CASSLAQGTNEKLFF.